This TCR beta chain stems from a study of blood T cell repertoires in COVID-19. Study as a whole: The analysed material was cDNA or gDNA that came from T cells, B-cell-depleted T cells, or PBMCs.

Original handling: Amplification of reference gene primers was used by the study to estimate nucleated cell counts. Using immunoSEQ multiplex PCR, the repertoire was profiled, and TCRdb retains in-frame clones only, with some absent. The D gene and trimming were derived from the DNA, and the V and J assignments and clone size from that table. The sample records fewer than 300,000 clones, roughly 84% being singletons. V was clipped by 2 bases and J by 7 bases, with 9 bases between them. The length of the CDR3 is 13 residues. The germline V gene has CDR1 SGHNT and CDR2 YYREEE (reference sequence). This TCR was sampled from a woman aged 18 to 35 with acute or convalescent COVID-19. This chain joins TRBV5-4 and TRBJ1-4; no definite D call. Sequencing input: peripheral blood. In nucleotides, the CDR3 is TGTGCCAGCAGCTTTGGGAGAGGTGAAAAACTGTTTTTT. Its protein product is CASSFGRGEKLFF.